Listed below are T cell receptor beta chains from one sample, sequenced in a study of control samples from healthy donors and cancer patients. Clones were read by immunoSEQ multiplex PCR, and TCRdb kept only the in-frame ones, dropping some. In the table there are about 160,000 clones, roughly 89% of which are singletons. Sequenced material: blood. The receptors come from a man aged 30 to 45 in good health. Both conserved end residues are part of each CDR3. A D gene is named only where the DNA matches it firmly. Part of the rows lack a size; the others show once, few, many or a class for expanded clones.

d_call: TRBD1; v_call: TRBV24-1; clone_size: NA; j_call: TRBJ2-7; cdr3_aa: CATSEGFTGGEQYF; cdr3_nt: TGTGCCACCAGTGAGGGCTTTACAGGGGGCGAGCAGTACTTC
d_call: NA; v_call: TRBV10-3; clone_size: NA; j_call: TRBJ1-1; cdr3_aa: CAISEDTPNTEAFF; cdr3_nt: TGTGCCATCAGTGAAGACACCCCAAACACTGAAGCTTTCTTT
d_call: NA; v_call: TRBV5-1; clone_size: NA; j_call: TRBJ1-3; cdr3_aa: CASSLGSSSGNTIYF; cdr3_nt: TGCGCCAGCAGCTTGGGTTCAAGCTCTGGAAACACCATATATTTT
d_call: TRBD1; v_call: TRBV6-5; clone_size: NA; j_call: TRBJ1-1; cdr3_aa: CASSSGTAFMNTEAFF; cdr3_nt: TGTGCCAGCAGTTCCGGGACAGCCTTCATGAACACTGAAGCTTTCTTT
d_call: TRBD2; v_call: TRBV3-1/TRBV3-2; clone_size: NA; j_call: TRBJ2-1; cdr3_aa: CASSRTSGKNEQFF; cdr3_nt: TGTGCCAGCAGCCGGACTAGCGGGAAAAATGAGCAGTTCTTC
d_call: NA; v_call: TRBV6-5; clone_size: once; j_call: TRBJ2-3; cdr3_aa: CASKADTQYF; cdr3_nt: TGTGCCAGCAAGGCAGATACGCAGTATTTT
d_call: TRBD1; v_call: TRBV29-1; clone_size: few; j_call: TRBJ1-6; cdr3_aa: CSVGDRGDSPLHF; cdr3_nt: TGCAGCGTCGGGGACAGGGGGGACTCACCCCTCCACTTT
d_call: NA; v_call: TRBV4-1; clone_size: NA; j_call: TRBJ1-2; cdr3_aa: CASSPIGGVFYGYTF; cdr3_nt: TGCGCCAGCAGCCCGATAGGGGGTGTTTTCTATGGCTACACCTTC
d_call: TRBD2; v_call: TRBV6-2/TRBV6-3; clone_size: NA; j_call: TRBJ2-1; cdr3_aa: CASSHRTSGSKNEQFF; cdr3_nt: TGTGCCAGCAGTCATAGGACTAGCGGGAGCAAAAATGAGCAGTTCTTC
d_call: NA; v_call: TRBV7-8; clone_size: NA; j_call: TRBJ2-6; cdr3_aa: CASSYPLTATGANVLTF; cdr3_nt: TGTGCCAGCAGCTACCCCTTGACAGCGACGGGGGCCAACGTCCTGACTTTC
d_call: TRBD2; v_call: TRBV6-4; clone_size: NA; j_call: TRBJ2-2; cdr3_aa: CASSDSASGYLTGELFF; cdr3_nt: TGTGCCAGCAGTGACTCCGCTAGCGGTTACCTCACCGGGGAGCTGTTTTTT
d_call: NA; v_call: TRBV14; clone_size: NA; j_call: TRBJ2-5; cdr3_aa: CASSQARTTETQYF; cdr3_nt: TGTGCCAGCAGCCAAGCTAGGACTACGGAGACCCAGTACTTC
d_call: NA; v_call: TRBV4-1; clone_size: NA; j_call: TRBJ2-7; cdr3_aa: CASSQDSGEAPSSYEQYF; cdr3_nt: TGCGCCAGCAGCCAAGATTCTGGTGAGGCGCCGAGCTCCTACGAGCAGTACTTC
d_call: TRBD1; v_call: TRBV19; clone_size: NA; j_call: TRBJ1-1; cdr3_aa: CASSMGSGGTEAFF; cdr3_nt: TGTGCCAGTAGTATGGGGTCAGGGGGCACTGAAGCTTTCTTT
d_call: NA; v_call: TRBV3-1/TRBV3-2; clone_size: NA; j_call: TRBJ1-2; cdr3_aa: CASSQAGRHYGYTF; cdr3_nt: TGTGCCAGCAGCCAGGCGGGACGGCACTATGGCTACACCTTC
d_call: NA; v_call: TRBV18; clone_size: NA; j_call: TRBJ1-2; cdr3_aa: CASSPPAQGIGYTF; cdr3_nt: TGTGCCAGCTCACCCCCTGCTCAGGGAATAGGCTACACCTTC
d_call: NA; v_call: TRBV4-1; clone_size: few; j_call: TRBJ1-5; cdr3_aa: CASSQGDKISNQPQHF; cdr3_nt: TGCGCCAGCAGCCAAGGGGACAAGATCTCCAATCAGCCCCAGCATTTT
d_call: NA; v_call: TRBV7-6; clone_size: NA; j_call: TRBJ1-1; cdr3_aa: CASSPGAGWMNTEAFF; cdr3_nt: TGTGCCAGCAGCCCAGGGGCAGGTTGGATGAACACTGAAGCTTTCTTT
d_call: NA; v_call: TRBV7-8; clone_size: NA; j_call: TRBJ1-5; cdr3_aa: CASSLDGVSNQPQHF; cdr3_nt: TGTGCCAGCAGCTTAGACGGGGTTAGCAATCAGCCCCAGCATTTT
d_call: NA; v_call: TRBV29-1; clone_size: NA; j_call: TRBJ1-1; cdr3_aa: CSVRRGTEAFF; cdr3_nt: TGCAGCGTACGACGGGGCACTGAAGCTTTCTTT
d_call: NA; v_call: TRBV5-4; clone_size: NA; j_call: TRBJ1-1; cdr3_aa: CASSLEGVMNTEAFF; cdr3_nt: TGTGCCAGCAGCTTGGAGGGGGTCATGAACACTGAAGCTTTCTTT
d_call: NA; v_call: TRBV6-5; clone_size: NA; j_call: TRBJ1-1; cdr3_aa: CASRSGSTEAFF; cdr3_nt: TGTGCCAGCAGATCAGGTAGTACTGAAGCTTTCTTT
d_call: NA; v_call: TRBV27; clone_size: few; j_call: TRBJ1-1; cdr3_aa: CASSLWGGRGTEAFF; cdr3_nt: TGTGCCAGCAGTTTATGGGGGGGGCGCGGAACTGAAGCTTTCTTT
d_call: TRBD1; v_call: TRBV28; clone_size: NA; j_call: TRBJ1-6; cdr3_aa: CASRQGKSSLHF; cdr3_nt: TGTGCCAGCAGACAGGGGAAAAGTTCCCTCCACTTT
d_call: TRBD1; v_call: TRBV30; clone_size: NA; j_call: TRBJ2-3; cdr3_aa: CAWSHKQGDGTDTQYF; cdr3_nt: TGTGCCTGGAGTCACAAACAGGGGGATGGTACAGATACGCAGTATTTT
d_call: TRBD2; v_call: TRBV6-5; clone_size: NA; j_call: TRBJ2-3; cdr3_aa: CAGGSGTDTQYF; cdr3_nt: TGTGCCGGCGGGAGCGGCACAGATACGCAGTATTTT
d_call: NA; v_call: TRBV27; clone_size: once; j_call: TRBJ2-5; cdr3_aa: CASSLNSGQETQYF; cdr3_nt: TGTGCCAGCAGCCTTAACTCCGGGCAAGAGACCCAGTACTTC
d_call: NA; v_call: TRBV20-1; clone_size: NA; j_call: TRBJ1-4; cdr3_aa: CSAGGPLELFF; cdr3_nt: TGCAGTGCTGGAGGACCTCTGGAACTGTTTTTT
d_call: TRBD1; v_call: TRBV9; clone_size: NA; j_call: TRBJ2-7; cdr3_aa: CASLRQGKEQYF; cdr3_nt: TGTGCCAGCCTAAGACAGGGGAAAGAGCAGTACTTC
d_call: NA; v_call: TRBV25-1; clone_size: few; j_call: TRBJ1-3; cdr3_aa: CASRLGGTIYF; cdr3_nt: TGTGCCAGCAGGCTGGGGGGCACCATATATTTT
d_call: TRBD1; v_call: TRBV4-1; clone_size: NA; j_call: TRBJ1-1; cdr3_aa: CASSQGAVGGVNTEAFF; cdr3_nt: TGCGCCAGCAGCCAAGGGGCCGTAGGGGGCGTGAACACTGAAGCTTTCTTT
d_call: NA; v_call: TRBV5-4; clone_size: NA; j_call: TRBJ2-1; cdr3_aa: CASSLVAGAWNEQFF; cdr3_nt: TGTGCCAGCAGCTTGGTGGCCGGCGCCTGGAATGAGCAGTTCTTC
d_call: NA; v_call: TRBV28; clone_size: once; j_call: TRBJ2-6; cdr3_aa: CASSSGGQRPSGANVLTF; cdr3_nt: TGTGCCAGCAGTTCGGGGGGACAGCGGCCCTCTGGGGCCAACGTCCTGACTTTC
d_call: NA; v_call: TRBV28; clone_size: NA; j_call: TRBJ1-5; cdr3_aa: CASSLRQSRVSPQHF; cdr3_nt: TGTGCCAGCAGTTTAAGGCAGTCCAGGGTTTCACCCCAGCATTTT
d_call: NA; v_call: TRBV5-1; clone_size: NA; j_call: TRBJ1-3; cdr3_aa: CASSLETYSGNTIYF; cdr3_nt: TGCGCCAGCAGCTTGGAAACCTACTCTGGAAACACCATATATTTT
d_call: NA; v_call: TRBV7-9; clone_size: NA; j_call: TRBJ1-6; cdr3_aa: CASSQYRGLNNSPLHF; cdr3_nt: TGTGCCAGCAGCCAATATCGGGGCCTGAATAATTCACCCCTCCACTTT
d_call: NA; v_call: TRBV28; clone_size: NA; j_call: TRBJ1-4; cdr3_aa: CASSLYLDSLTEKLFF; cdr3_nt: TGTGCCAGCAGTTTATATCTGGACAGTCTTACTGAAAAACTGTTTTTT
d_call: NA; v_call: TRBV18; clone_size: NA; j_call: TRBJ1-5; cdr3_aa: CASSGEPLKQPQHF; cdr3_nt: TGTGCCAGCTCGGGGGAACCGCTAAAACAGCCCCAGCATTTT
d_call: NA; v_call: TRBV29-1; clone_size: NA; j_call: TRBJ2-7; cdr3_aa: CSVGSGPYEQYF; cdr3_nt: TGCAGCGTTGGGTCAGGGCCCTACGAGCAGTACTTC
d_call: NA; v_call: TRBV6-6; clone_size: NA; j_call: TRBJ1-6; cdr3_aa: CASSPQGNSPLHF; cdr3_nt: TGTGCCAGCAGTCCTCAGGGAAACTCACCCCTCCACTTT
d_call: TRBD1; v_call: TRBV20-1; clone_size: NA; j_call: TRBJ1-5; cdr3_aa: CSASLNRGSNQPQHF; cdr3_nt: TGCAGTGCTAGTTTGAACAGGGGTAGCAATCAGCCCCAGCATTTT
d_call: NA; v_call: TRBV7-2; clone_size: NA; j_call: TRBJ2-2; cdr3_aa: CASRRRSEGNSGELFF; cdr3_nt: TGTGCCAGCAGAAGACGATCAGAGGGGAATTCCGGGGAGCTGTTTTTT
d_call: TRBD1; v_call: TRBV6-1; clone_size: NA; j_call: TRBJ1-2; cdr3_aa: CASSEAMDRYYGYTF; cdr3_nt: TGTGCCAGCAGTGAAGCCATGGACAGGTACTATGGCTACACCTTC
d_call: TRBD2; v_call: TRBV7-9; clone_size: NA; j_call: TRBJ2-3; cdr3_aa: CASSLGLAELSGPDTQYF; cdr3_nt: TGTGCCAGCAGCTTAGGTCTAGCGGAGCTGAGCGGCCCAGATACGCAGTATTTT
d_call: NA; v_call: TRBV24-1; clone_size: NA; j_call: TRBJ2-1; cdr3_aa: CAASSTDNEQFF; cdr3_nt: TGTGCCGCCTCGTCTACGGACAATGAGCAGTTCTTC
d_call: NA; v_call: TRBV2; clone_size: NA; j_call: TRBJ2-1; cdr3_aa: CASRFRVGSYNEQFF; cdr3_nt: TGTGCCAGCCGATTTCGTGTGGGCTCCTACAATGAGCAGTTCTTC
d_call: NA; v_call: TRBV5-5; clone_size: NA; j_call: TRBJ2-4; cdr3_aa: CASEDPRDLSRNIQYF; cdr3_nt: TGTGCCAGCGAAGACCCCAGGGATCTATCTAGGAACATTCAGTACTTC
d_call: NA; v_call: TRBV7-9; clone_size: NA; j_call: TRBJ2-5; cdr3_aa: CASSLGGGIQETQYF; cdr3_nt: TGTGCCAGCAGCTTAGGTGGGGGGATCCAAGAGACCCAGTACTTC
d_call: NA; v_call: TRBV5-1; clone_size: NA; j_call: TRBJ1-5; cdr3_aa: CASSPRGAQNQPQHF; cdr3_nt: TGCGCCAGCAGCCCGAGAGGGGCGCAGAATCAGCCCCAGCATTTT
d_call: NA; v_call: TRBV15; clone_size: once; j_call: TRBJ1-2; cdr3_aa: CATSRVQGYDYGYTF; cdr3_nt: TGTGCCACCAGCAGAGTTCAGGGGTATGACTATGGCTACACCTTC